The 14 T cell receptor beta chains below come from one sample, sequenced in a study of T cells in Graves' hyperthyroidism and ophthalmopathy. There were TCR beta CDR3 regions amplified from RNA transcripts. The TCR CDR3 first-round RT-PCR relied on the HTBI primer set. TCRdb reprocessed the multiplex PCR reads via MiXCR and lists one record per CDR3 protein. The sample yields 700,000 or so distinct CDR3 sequences, roughly 15% seen once. Specimen: blood. These receptor sequences come from a woman between 50 and 59 years old with Graves' ophthalmopathy.

This clonotype was found a few times. Because the CDR3 is missing its conserved closing phenylalanine or tryptophan, this is likely a read error. The DNA is omitted, as the CDR3 cannot be located on it reliably, and the CDR3 follows TCRdb's listing. This chain uses TRBV27 with TRBJ2-7; TRBD1, the table's D call, lacks a check against the DNA. CDR1 and CDR2 (germline): MNHEY, SMNVEV (reference sequence). The length of the CDR3 is 14 amino acids, counting both ends. CDR3 loop: CASSLSVGGESFVL.

The table lists this clonotype with a few counts. This sequence joins TRBV4-1 and TRBJ2-5; D not certain. The ends were cut back, 1 base at V and 3 bases at J, with 12 bases in the middle. Germline CDR1 is MGHRA and CDR2 is YSYEKL. The CDR3 covers 15 residues. The CDR3, as DNA: TGCGCCAGCAGCCAAGTAGGTCTAGGAAAAGAGACCCAGTACTTC. Its translation is CASSQVGLGKETQYF.

This chain links TRBV9 with TRBJ2-1, with D possibly TRBD2 on 6 matching bases. V dropped 2 bases and J dropped 5 bases, with 20 bases sitting between them. Germline assignment: CDR1 SGDLS and CDR2 YYNGEE. The CDR3 loop spans 17 amino acids. As DNA, the CDR3 is TGTGCCAGCAGCGTCAATCCGACTAGTACGGGAGACAATGAGCAGTTCTTC. This codes for CASSVNPTSTGDNEQFF.

V usage is TRBV20-1 and J usage is TRBJ2-5; 12 bases agree with TRBD2. The V gene's germline CDR1 is DFQATT and CDR2 SNEGSKA (reference sequence). J was trimmed by 4 bases and V by 4 bases; bases with no gene match: 7. The CDR3 runs to 15 residues. The chain's CDR3 is CSANLTSGSVETQYF. The DNA for the CDR3 is TGCAGTGCTAACTTGACTAGCGGGAGTGTAGAGACCCAGTACTTC.

This clonotype was counted at least ten times. V is TRBV11-2 and J is TRBJ1-1; D remains unclear. Germline V gene lookup returns CDR1 SGHAT and CDR2 FQNNGV. There are 16 residues in the CDR3. Trimming stripped 5 bases from V and 0 bases from J, with 16 bases between. The CDR3 DNA reads as TGTGCCAGCAGCCCTATCCGGGAGGGAATGAACACTGAAGCTTTCTTT. Translation gives CASSPIREGMNTEAFF.

This clonotype was picked up many times. This chain connects TRBV7-9 to TRBJ2-7; D gene unclear. This CDR3 is built from 13 residues. Per the germline V gene, CDR1 is SEHNR and CDR2 is FQNEAQ (reference sequence). V lost 5 bases to trimming and J lost 4 bases, with 12 bases between them. The CDR3 region has the DNA TGTGCCAGCAGCCAAAGCGTGGAATACGAGCAGTACTTC. This translates into CASSQSVEYEQYF.

The CDR3 loop reads CASNPTATGELFF. CDR3 nucleotide sequence: TGTGCCAGCAACCCAACTGCCACCGGGGAGCTGTTTTTT. This rearrangement joins TRBV9 to TRBJ2-2; D is ambiguous. Germline V gene data show CDR1 as SGDLS and CDR2 as YYNGEE. V shed 6 bases and J shed 4 bases, with 10 bases lying between them. This CDR3 has 13 amino acids.

This clonotype has at least ten counts. The V gene is TRBV28, the J gene TRBJ1-1, with D possibly matching TRBD1 (5 bases). Germline CDR1 and CDR2: MDHEN and SYDVKM. Between the trimmed V and J ends, which lost 6 bases and 1 base, there was a span of 18 bases. The CDR3 covers 16 residues. CDR3: CASRVIGGSGNTEAFF. For the CDR3, the DNA is TGTGCCAGCAGGGTAATTGGGGGAAGTGGGAACACTGAAGCTTTCTTT.

This clonotype was seen at least ten times. The chain is built from TRBV28 and TRBJ2-7; D possibly uses TRBD1 or TRBD2 (5 bases each). With 7 bases removed from V and 5 bases from J, the gap between germline ends came to 24 bases. This CDR3 region has 16 residues. Germline values: CDR1 MDHEN, CDR2 SYDVKM. The CDR3 sequence is CASTSWGGTSSNEQYF. The CDR3 region has the DNA TGTGCCAGCACCTCATGGGGTGGGACGTCTTCCAACGAGCAGTACTTC.

In its sample, this clonotype was seen many times. V is TRBV6-6 and J is TRBJ2-7; 8 bases are shared with TRBD1. V lost 2 bases, J lost 4 bases, and 4 bases stayed unmatched. CDR3 size: 14 residues. Germline lookup yields CDR1 MNHNY and CDR2 SVGAGI (reference sequence). The CDR3 bases are TGTGCCAGCAGTTACGACAGGGGTGCATACGAGCAGTACTTC. Residues: CASSYDRGAYEQYF.

This clonotype was found many times. The J gene is TRBJ2-1, the V gene TRBV7-2; D may correspond to TRBD1 or TRBD2 (5 bases each). V lost 10 bases and J lost 8, with 21 bases in between. The CDR3 runs 14 residues. Germline CDR1 reads SGHTA; CDR2 reads FQGNSA. The CDR3 coding sequence is TGTGCCACAGACCGGGGCCCGCACGGCGATGAGCAGTTCTTC. It encodes CATDRGPHGDEQFF.

This clonotype was found a few times. V and J are TRBV29-1 and TRBJ1-2; no clear D. Germline lookup yields CDR1 SQVTM and CDR2 ANQGSEA. V was clipped by 4 bases and J by 2 bases, with 14 bases between them. The CDR3 runs 14 residues. CDR3 in DNA: TGCAGCGTTGGTGTAGGCAGAACAAACTATGGCTACACCTTC. Protein product: CSVGVGRTNYGYTF.

The chain employs TRBV19 and TRBJ1-3, with a weak D call TRBD1 (5 bases). Germline lookup yields CDR1 LNHDA and CDR2 SQIVND (reference sequence). The CDR3 runs 14 residues. Trimming stripped 5 bases from V and 3 bases from J, with 11 bases between. The CDR3 reads CASSAGGFGNTIYF. The CDR3 DNA is TGTGCCAGTAGTGCCGGGGGTTTTGGAAACACCATATATTTT.

This clonotype was detected many times. The genes are TRBV11-2 and TRBJ1-3, with no clear D. The CDR3 consists of 18 residues. V dropped 1 base and J dropped 3 bases, with 19 bases sitting between them. In germline, CDR1 is SGHAT, CDR2 FQNNGV. CDR3 nucleotide sequence: TGTGCCAGCAGCTTAGGGCCCCCCGTGCGTGGCATTGGAAACACCATATATTTT. Translation: CASSLGPPVRGIGNTIYF. Together with reference TRBV11-2 and TRBJ1-3, the CDR3 gives the full variable domain: EAGVAQSPRYKIIEKRQSVAFWCNPISGHATLYWYQQILGQGPKLLIQFQNNGVVDDSQLPKDRFSAERLKGVDSTLKIQPAKLEDSAVYLCASSLGPPVRGIGNTIYFGEGSWLTVV.